These T cell receptor beta chains were read from a single sample in a study of blood T cells in healthy people across ages. TCRdb processed the 5' RACE reads anew with MiXCR; each CDR3 protein has one entry. Of 1.5 million to 2 million distinct CDR3 sequences in the sample, roughly 32% were seen once. Sequencing used blood. These receptors came from a woman aged 30 to 39 in good health. CDR3s include the opening cysteine and the closing phenylalanine or tryptophan. A D gene is named only where the DNA matches it firmly. Only part of the rows carry a size: once, few, many, or a class if the clone is expanded.

J: TRBJ1-2; size: .; D: .; V: TRBV21-1; CDR3: CARHISSAPFGYGYTF; DNA: TGTGCCCGGCACATAAGCAGCGCCCCTTTCGGTTATGGCTACACCTTC
J: TRBJ2-4; size: few; D: .; V: TRBV20-1; CDR3: CSANSGGEAKNIQYF; DNA: TGCAGTGCTAATTCCGGGGGCGAAGCCAAAAACATTCAGTACTTC
J: TRBJ1-5; size: many; D: .; V: TRBV29-1; CDR3: CSVEVDRNQPQHF; DNA: TGCAGCGTCGAGGTGGACCGCAATCAGCCCCAGCATTTT
J: TRBJ2-1; size: .; D: .; V: TRBV7-9; CDR3: CASSLPGVHEQFF; DNA: TGTGCCAGCAGCCTCCCGGGGGTCCATGAGCAGTTCTTC
J: TRBJ2-5; size: .; D: TRBD2; V: TRBV6-6; CDR3: CASSYGGGGLETQYF; DNA: TGTGCCAGCAGTTATGGCGGGGGAGGCCTAGAGACCCAGTACTTC
J: TRBJ1-4; size: .; D: .; V: TRBV7-8; CDR3: CASSLALGGLELFF; DNA: TGTGCCAGCAGCTTAGCGCTCGGGGGGTTGGAACTGTTTTTT
J: TRBJ2-1; size: .; D: .; V: TRBV20-1; CDR3: CSAAGVQFF; DNA: TGCAGTGCTGCTGGGGTGCAGTTCTTC
J: TRBJ1-2; size: few; D: .; V: TRBV6-6; CDR3: CASSRDLRSYGYTF; DNA: TGTGCCAGCAGTAGAGATTTAAGGTCCTATGGCTACACCTTC
J: TRBJ1-4; size: once; D: .; V: TRBV25-1; CDR3: CASSERTVGQLFF; DNA: TGTGCCAGCAGTGAAAGGACAGTTGGTCAACTGTTTTTT
J: TRBJ2-7; size: few; D: .; V: TRBV18; CDR3: CASSREAGNTYEQYF; DNA: TGTGCCAGCTCCCGGGAAGCGGGCAACACCTACGAGCAGTACTTC
J: TRBJ2-3; size: few; D: .; V: TRBV7-3; CDR3: CASSLLGPTDTQYF; DNA: TGTGCCAGCAGCTTACTAGGACCAACAGATACGCAGTATTTT
J: TRBJ2-1; size: .; D: .; V: TRBV7-2; CDR3: CASSLAGTQYNEQFF; DNA: TGTGCCAGCAGCCTCGCCGGGACCCAGTACAATGAGCAGTTCTTC
J: TRBJ2-7; size: few; D: .; V: TRBV6-1; CDR3: CASNLLVTYEQYF; DNA: TGTGCCAGCAACCTACTAGTTACCTACGAGCAGTACTTC
J: TRBJ2-3; size: few; D: TRBD1; V: TRBV5-1; CDR3: CASSFRTGGVTDTQYF; DNA: TGCGCCAGCAGCTTCCGGACAGGGGGTGTCACAGATACGCAGTATTTT
J: TRBJ2-3; size: .; D: .; V: TRBV5-1; CDR3: CATKEASTDTQYF; DNA: TGCGCCACCAAGGAGGCGAGCACAGATACGCAGTATTTT
J: TRBJ1-3; size: .; D: .; V: TRBV12-3/TRBV12-4; CDR3: CASSWETSGNTIYF; DNA: TGTGCCAGCAGTTGGGAGACCTCTGGAAACACCATATATTTT
J: TRBJ2-1; size: .; D: TRBD2; V: TRBV9; CDR3: CAGSVDSGGVWEQFF; DNA: TGTGCCGGCAGCGTAGACAGCGGGGGGGTCTGGGAGCAGTTCTTC
J: TRBJ2-1; size: once; D: TRBD2; V: TRBV5-1; CDR3: CASSVLAELHNEQFF; DNA: TGCGCCAGCAGCGTTCTAGCGGAACTCCACAATGAGCAGTTCTTC
J: TRBJ2-7; size: .; D: TRBD1; V: TRBV6-6; CDR3: CASSPRGTGGHEQYF; DNA: TGTGCCAGCAGTCCTCGAGGGACAGGGGGCCACGAGCAGTACTTC
J: TRBJ1-2; size: few; D: .; V: TRBV7-8; CDR3: CASSHRVPRRDGYTF; DNA: TGTGCCAGCAGCCACCGTGTGCCCCGAAGGGATGGCTACACCTTC
J: TRBJ2-7; size: once; D: .; V: TRBV7-3; CDR3: CASRYGPGSSYEQYF; DNA: TGTGCCAGCAGGTACGGACCTGGGAGCTCCTACGAGCAGTACTTC
J: TRBJ1-5; size: .; D: TRBD1; V: TRBV28; CDR3: CASRNRGFRQPQHF; DNA: TGTGCCAGCAGGAACAGGGGCTTCAGACAGCCCCAGCATTTT
J: TRBJ2-5; size: .; D: TRBD1; V: TRBV6-1; CDR3: CASIGDRIQGAQYF; DNA: TGTGCCAGCATCGGGGACAGGATTCAAGGGGCCCAGTACTTC
J: TRBJ2-7; size: few; D: TRBD1; V: TRBV7-8; CDR3: CASNKNSGTGNYEQYF; DNA: TGTGCCAGCAACAAAAACTCCGGGACAGGGAACTACGAGCAGTACTTC
J: TRBJ1-1; size: many; D: .; V: TRBV28; CDR3: CASSLLGAEAFF; DNA: TGTGCCAGCAGCTTGCTAGGGGCTGAAGCTTTCTTT
J: TRBJ1-2; size: .; D: .; V: TRBV29-1; CDR3: CSCWDGVNYGYTF; DNA: TGCAGCTGTTGGGACGGAGTTAACTATGGCTACACCTTC
J: TRBJ1-5; size: .; D: .; V: TRBV5-1; CDR3: CASLYGASFNQPQHF; DNA: TGCGCCAGCCTCTACGGGGCCTCCTTCAATCAGCCCCAGCATTTT
J: TRBJ1-5; size: .; D: .; V: TRBV19; CDR3: CASTSGGGMLGNQPQHF; DNA: TGTGCCAGTACCAGTGGGGGAGGGATGCTTGGCAATCAGCCCCAGCATTTT
J: TRBJ2-1; size: many; D: .; V: TRBV11-2; CDR3: CASSVRGGKYNEQFF; DNA: TGTGCCAGCAGCGTGAGGGGAGGTAAATACAATGAGCAGTTCTTC
J: TRBJ2-7; size: .; D: .; V: TRBV20-1; CDR3: CSASPFGSSYEQYF; DNA: TGCAGTGCTTCCCCATTCGGGAGCTCCTACGAGCAGTACTTC
J: TRBJ1-1; size: few; D: .; V: TRBV6-1; CDR3: CASSQPSNTEAFF; DNA: TGTGCCAGCAGCCAACCTTCGAACACTGAAGCTTTCTTT
J: TRBJ1-4; size: .; D: .; V: TRBV27; CDR3: CASTSTLKSEKLFF; DNA: TGTGCCAGCACTTCCACTCTTAAGAGTGAAAAACTGTTTTTT
J: TRBJ2-5; size: .; D: .; V: TRBV11-1; CDR3: CASKVVSRGLDQETQYF; DNA: TGTGCCAGCAAAGTTGTATCGAGAGGACTGGACCAAGAGACCCAGTACTTC
J: TRBJ2-2; size: once; D: TRBD2; V: TRBV7-9; CDR3: CASSLFPLAGYTGELFF; DNA: TGTGCCAGCAGCTTATTCCCCCTAGCGGGGTATACCGGGGAGCTGTTTTTT
J: TRBJ2-7; size: few; D: .; V: TRBV11-2; CDR3: CASSLDLPYEQYF; DNA: TGCGCCAGCAGCTTGGATCTCCCCTACGAGCAGTACTTC
J: TRBJ2-7; size: few; D: .; V: TRBV7-2; CDR3: CASSSAGAPEQYF; DNA: TGTGCCAGCAGCTCAGCAGGGGCCCCCGAGCAGTACTTC
J: TRBJ2-1; size: .; D: .; V: TRBV7-9; CDR3: CASSFRPRADNEQFF; DNA: TGTGCCAGCAGCTTTCGTCCCCGGGCCGACAATGAGCAGTTCTTC
J: TRBJ2-3; size: .; D: TRBD2; V: TRBV20-1; CDR3: CSARLAGDTQYF; DNA: TGCAGTGCTAGGTTAGCGGGAGATACGCAGTATTTT
J: TRBJ2-1; size: once; D: TRBD2; V: TRBV6-1; CDR3: CANSALAVSYNEQFF; DNA: TGTGCCAACAGTGCGCTAGCGGTCTCCTACAATGAGCAGTTCTTC
J: TRBJ1-2; size: few; D: .; V: TRBV9; CDR3: CASAAQENYGYTF; DNA: TGTGCCAGCGCCGCACAGGAGAACTATGGCTACACCTTC
J: TRBJ2-5; size: .; D: .; V: TRBV9; CDR3: CASSVDSGVFQKTQYF; DNA: TGTGCCAGCAGCGTAGATTCCGGGGTATTCCAAAAGACCCAGTACTTC
J: TRBJ1-6; size: few; D: .; V: TRBV7-8; CDR3: CATNPSDNSPLHF; DNA: TGTGCCACAAACCCCAGCGATAATTCACCCCTCCACTTT
J: TRBJ1-5; size: .; D: .; V: TRBV20-1; CDR3: CSARDLQGFNQPQHF; DNA: TGCAGTGCTAGAGATCTTCAGGGATTCAATCAGCCCCAGCATTTT